The 27 T cell receptor beta chains reported below all come from one sample, sequenced in a study of blood T cells in healthy people across ages. Alongside a J-beta primer mix, a sample-barcoded 5' primer served in a second PCR lasting about 7 to 12 cycles. TCRdb fed the 5' RACE reads into MiXCR, producing one record per CDR3 protein. The sample carries 650,000 to 900,000 distinct CDR3 sequences, roughly 60% recorded once. The sample consisted of blood. These receptors came from a man aged 30 to 45 in good health.

The chain recombines TRBV7-2 with TRBJ1-2, with D perhaps matching TRBD1 (5 bases). Germline loops: CDR1 SGHTA, CDR2 FQGNSA. This CDR3 is built from 14 residues. The V gene lost 5 bases and the J gene lost 7 bases, with 17 bases spanning the gap. This CDR3 is CASSPLGPISGYTF. Written as DNA, the CDR3 is TGTGCCAGCAGCCCCCTGGGGCCAATCTCTGGCTACACCTTC. The variable domain in full, with the rest retrieved from reference TRBV7-2 and TRBJ1-2, is GAGVSQSPSNKVTEKGKDVELRCDPISGHTALYWYRQSLGQGLEFLIYFQGNSAPDKSGLPSDRFSAERTGGSVSTLTIQRTQQEDSAVYLCASSPLGPISGYTFGSGTRLTVV.

The chain recombines TRBV2 with TRBJ2-3; D gene ambiguous. V dropped 10 bases and J dropped 6 bases, with 11 bases sitting between them. The germline CDR1 and CDR2 sequences are SNHLY and FYNNEI. CDR3 length: 11 residues. In DNA, the CDR3 is TGTGCCACCCTCCCCGGGGATACGCAGTATTTT. Its translation is CATLPGDTQYF.

This rearrangement joins TRBV4-3 to TRBJ2-1; D gene ambiguous. The CDR3 runs 13 residues. The germline V and J ends were trimmed by 0 bases and 9 bases, with 9 bases remaining between them. The germline V gene has CDR1 LGHNA and CDR2 YSLEER. Here the CDR3 reads CASSQDSRPEQFF. The CDR3 nucleotides are TGCGCCAGCAGCCAAGATTCTCGGCCTGAGCAGTTCTTC.

The genes are TRBV7-2 and TRBJ1-3; TRBD1 is a possible D gene (6 bases). V gave up 2 bases and J gave up 4 bases, with 12 bases separating them. CDR3 size: 15 residues. Germline V gene lookup returns CDR1 SGHTA and CDR2 FQGNSA. The CDR3 here is CASSLSGGQGNTIYF. CDR3 DNA sequence: TGTGCCAGCAGCTTATCCGGGGGACAAGGAAACACCATATATTTT.

The V gene is TRBV28, the J gene TRBJ2-7; 8 bases agree with TRBD1. The CDR3 runs to 15 residues. The trim removed 6 bases at V and 7 bases at J, leaving 14 bases unmatched. Germline V CDR1 and CDR2: MDHEN, SYDVKM. CDR3 amino acids: CASSLGTGTPGEQYF. CDR3 sequence (DNA): TGTGCCAGCAGCCTAGGGACAGGCACCCCCGGGGAGCAGTACTTC.

As regards this clonotype: A much larger clone sits a single nucleotide away, making a read error possible. V gene TRBV28 combines with J gene TRBJ2-5; D is perhaps TRBD2 (5 bases). Trimming removed 1 base from V and 11 bases from J, with 11 bases in between. Germline assignment: CDR1 MDHEN and CDR2 SYDVKM. This CDR3 spans 12 amino acids. Here the CDR3 DNA reads TGTGCCAGCAGTTTATCGACTACTGAGCAGTACTTC. This translates into CASSLSTTEQYF.

The chain has TRBV7-6 and TRBJ2-7; 10 bases map to TRBD1. J lost 6 bases, V lost 1 base, and 12 bases had no gene match. The CDR3 extends over 17 amino acids. Germline V gene data show CDR1 as SGHVS and CDR2 as FNYEAQ. The CDR3 spells CASSLDTPGTGVSEQYF. The CDR3 DNA follows: TGTGCCAGCAGCTTAGATACTCCCGGGACAGGGGTATCCGAGCAGTACTTC.

This chain uses TRBV6-2 or TRBV6-3 with TRBJ1-2; tentative D call: TRBD1 (6 bases). With 5 bases removed from V and 4 bases from J, the gap between germline ends came to 14 bases. CDR1 and CDR2 from the germline V gene are MNHEY and SVGEGT. The CDR3 covers 14 residues. The CDR3 is CASSDYPGAYGYTF. CDR3 bases: TGTGCCAGCAGTGACTATCCGGGGGCCTATGGCTACACCTTC.

The chain couples TRBV7-2 to TRBJ1-4, with TRBD1 as a possible D gene (5 bases). Trimming took off 5 bases at V and 8 bases at J, with 15 bases between the two ends. Per germline, CDR1 SGHTA and CDR2 FQGNSA. The CDR3 contains 14 residues. The CDR3 region has the DNA TGTGCCAGCAGCCCAGCCAGGGCGCAAGAAAAACTGTTTTTT. Residues: CASSPARAQEKLFF.

In this sample, this clonotype turned up a few times. The CDR3 spells CASSLDPYRGYEQYF. The DNA of the CDR3 is TGCGCCAGCAGCTTGGACCCTTACCGTGGGTACGAGCAGTACTTC. The chain combines TRBV5-1 with TRBJ2-7, with D unclear. V dropped 0 bases and J dropped 4 bases, with 14 bases sitting between them. In germline, CDR1 is SGHRS, CDR2 YFSETQ. The CDR3 is made up of 15 amino acids. Variable domain in full (rest from reference TRBV5-1 and TRBJ2-7): KAGVTQTPRYLIKTRGQQVTLSCSPISGHRSVSWYQQTPGQGLQFLFEYFSETQRNKGNFPGRFSGRQFSNSRSEMNVSTLELGDSALYLCASSLDPYRGYEQYFGPGTRLTVT.

CDR3 residues: CSARDLHSGGGSIQYF. As DNA, the CDR3 is TGCAGTGCTAGAGATCTCCATAGCGGGGGGGGAAGCATTCAGTACTTC. The chain uses TRBV20-1 and TRBJ2-4; TRBD2 matches 11 bases. From germline, CDR1 is DFQATT and CDR2 SNEGSKA (reference sequence). V lost 0 bases and J lost 9; bases outside the gene matches: 10. This CDR3 has 16 amino acids.

This clonotype was recorded many times. The chain carries TRBV10-3 and TRBJ2-1; maybe TRBD2 (6 bases). Trimming shortened V by 10 bases and J by 3 bases, and 19 bases separated the two germline ends. The CDR3 extends over 15 amino acids. The germline CDR1 and CDR2 sequences are ENHRY and SYGVKD. Written as DNA, the CDR3 is TGTGCCACCCTCCGGCGGGACGGGGTCTACAATGAGCAGTTCTTC. This sequence encodes CATLRRDGVYNEQFF.

This clonotype was counted a single time. This chain joins TRBV10-3 and TRBJ2-7, with D possibly matching TRBD2 (6 bases). CDR1 and CDR2 from the germline V gene are ENHRY and SYGVKD. The CDR3 has 15 amino acids. The V gene lost 3 bases and the J gene lost 0 bases, with 12 bases spanning the gap. The CDR3, as DNA: TGTGCCATCAGTGATCGGGGGAGAGACTCCTACGAGCAGTACTTC. Its translation is CAISDRGRDSYEQYF.

This clonotype was counted ten times or more. CDR3 DNA: TGCAGCGTTCTACAGGGTCGAGAGACCCAGTACTTC. The encoded protein is CSVLQGRETQYF. J is TRBJ2-5 and V is TRBV29-1, with a tentative D call TRBD1 (6 bases). V shed 5 bases and J shed 4 bases, with 11 bases lying between them. CDR1 and CDR2 (germline): SQVTM, ANQGSEA. CDR3 length equals 12 residues.

This rearrangement joins TRBV12-3 or TRBV12-4 to TRBJ2-7; D assignment may be TRBD1 or TRBD2 (6 bases each). The CDR3 totals 13 residues. Between the trimmed V and J ends, which lost 5 bases and 5 bases, there was a span of 13 bases. The CDR3 DNA follows: TGTGCCAGCAGTCCCGGGGGCCTACACGAGCAGTACTTC. Protein product: CASSPGGLHEQYF.

This sequence joins TRBV4-3 and TRBJ1-2; TRBD1 might be the D (5 bases). The CDR3 is 16 residues long. Between the trimmed V and J ends, which lost 2 bases and 1 base, there was a span of 14 bases. Germline lookup yields CDR1 LGHNA and CDR2 YSLEER. The CDR3 region is CASSQNTGTNNYGYTF. CDR3 DNA: TGCGCCAGCAGCCAAAACACCGGGACGAATAACTATGGCTACACCTTC.

This rearrangement joins TRBV20-1 to TRBJ1-4; D remains ambiguous. V lost 0 bases and J lost 7, with 21 bases in between. The CDR3 spans 17 residues. Germline CDR1 DFQATT, CDR2 SNEGSKA (reference sequence). CDR3 nucleotide sequence: TGCAGTGCTAGAGATCTGGGCAGCCTCAAGGGTCCTGAAAAACTGTTTTTT. It encodes CSARDLGSLKGPEKLFF.

The chain links TRBV9 to TRBJ2-1, with 7 bases matching TRBD1. The DNA matches TRBJ2-7 better at its end, which makes the J call doubtful. This CDR3 contains 15 residues. CDR1 and CDR2 (germline): SGDLS, YYNGEE. In DNA form, the CDR3 reads TGTGCCAGCAGCGTAGAACAGGGGTTCTACAATGAGCAGTACTTC. It codes for CASSVEQGFYNEQYF.

This clonotype has a single count. The rearrangement links TRBV2 to TRBJ2-4; no firm D call. TRBJ2-7 matches the DNA end more closely, so the J call is doubtful. Per germline, CDR1 SNHLY and CDR2 FYNNEI. The length of the CDR3 is 15 residues. DNA of the CDR3: TGTGCCAGGAACCAAGCAGGTCAAAAGTTCAACGAGCAGTACTTC. Translated: CARNQAGQKFNEQYF.

The gene calls are TRBV4-2 and TRBJ1-1; D gene ambiguous. V dropped 5 bases and J dropped 1 base, with 17 bases sitting between them. The length of the CDR3 is 16 residues. The germline V gene encodes CDR1 LGHNA and CDR2 YNFKEQ. The CDR3 reads CASSKVLSGWNTEAFF. The CDR3 coding sequence is TGTGCCAGCAGCAAAGTCCTAAGCGGTTGGAACACTGAAGCTTTCTTT.

DNA of the CDR3: TGCAGCCGACAGGGATACTATGGCTACACCTTC. It specifies CSRQGYYGYTF. This chain joins TRBV20-1 and TRBJ1-2, with 7 bases lining up with TRBD1. The CDR3 spans 11 residues. The germline V gene has CDR1 DFQATT and CDR2 SNEGSKA (reference sequence).

V usage is TRBV15 and J usage is TRBJ2-2; 7 bases agree with TRBD1. This CDR3 is 14 amino acids long. After removal of 0 bases from V and 5 bases from J, the junction contained 0 bases not matched to a gene. The V gene's germline CDR1 is LNHNV and CDR2 YYDKDF (reference sequence). CDR3 protein: CATSRETGTGELFF. The CDR3, as DNA: TGTGCCACCAGCAGAGAGACAGGGACCGGGGAGCTGTTTTTT.

In its sample, this clonotype was seen a few times. The chain joins TRBV4-1 to TRBJ2-1, with TRBD1 as a possible D gene (6 bases). V was shortened by 0 bases and J by 4 bases, with 10 bases between the two germline ends. Germline-derived CDR1 and CDR2 are MGHRA and YSYEKL. The CDR3 runs 15 residues. This CDR3 reads CASSQEDSPYNEQFF. The CDR3 nucleotides read TGCGCCAGCAGCCAAGAGGACAGCCCGTACAATGAGCAGTTCTTC.

The chain recombines TRBV6-6 with TRBJ2-1, with D possibly being TRBD1 (6 bases). The V end lost 9 bases, the J end lost 6 bases, and 18 bases lay between the germline ends. CDR3 length: 14 residues. Germline CDR1 MNHNY, CDR2 SVGAGI (reference sequence). DNA of the CDR3: TGTGCCAGTTCGGTGGGGGCCCCCCCCAATGAGCAGTTCTTC. Its protein product is CASSVGAPPNEQFF.

This clonotype occurred once. This rearrangement joins TRBV6-1 to TRBJ2-7; TRBD2 agrees at 12 bases. Germline assignment: CDR1 MNHNS and CDR2 SASEGT. Trimming took 9 bases from V and 0 from J; bases not matched to a gene: 3. This CDR3 contains 14 residues. CDR3 DNA: TGTGCCAGTGGACTAGCGGGGCTCTCCTACGAGCAGTACTTC. It is translated as CASGLAGLSYEQYF.

Only a few counts were recorded for this clonotype. This chain links TRBV10-3 with TRBJ2-3; 8 bases agree with TRBD1. The V segment lost 6 bases and the J segment 4 bases; nucleotides outside the gene matches: 3. Germline V gene data show CDR1 as ENHRY and CDR2 as SYGVKD. This CDR3 comprises 13 residues. In DNA form, the CDR3 reads TGTGCCATCAGCCCAGGGGGCGCAGATACGCAGTATTTT. This sequence encodes CAISPGGADTQYF.

The chain uses TRBV15 and TRBJ2-5; 11 nucleotides align to TRBD2. J lost 2 bases, V lost 3 bases, and 2 bases had no gene match. The length of the CDR3 is 15 residues. Germline CDR1 reads LNHNV; CDR2 reads YYDKDF (reference sequence). The DNA for the CDR3 is TGTGCCACCAGCAGGGGACTAGCGGTTCAAGAGACCCAGTACTTC. Translated: CATSRGLAVQETQYF.